A selection of T cell receptor beta chains follows, all from one sample in a study of early T cells in non-severe SARS-CoV-2 infection. TCRdb analysed the 5' RACE reads with MiXCR anew, one entry per CDR3 protein. The sample holds tens of thousands of distinct CDR3 sequences, roughly 7.2% seen once. The sequenced sample consisted of whole blood. The receptor source for this set is an adult who was a healthcare worker with PCR-confirmed SARS-CoV-2 infection or an uninfected control (not recorded which). CDR3s include the opening cysteine and the closing phenylalanine or tryptophan. The D gene is left open where the match is weak. Only some rows state a clone size, as once, few, many or a class for expanded clones.

D gene: TRBD2; J gene: TRBJ2-7; clone size: NA; V gene: TRBV5-6; CDR3 protein: CASSAWVGLAAYEQYF; CDR3 DNA: TGTGCCAGCAGCGCTTGGGTAGGACTAGCGGCCTACGAGCAGTACTTC
D gene: NA; J gene: TRBJ2-1; clone size: many; V gene: TRBV6-5; CDR3 protein: CASSQSVSSYNEQFF; CDR3 DNA: TGTGCCAGCAGTCAGAGTGTGAGCTCCTACAATGAGCAGTTCTTC
D gene: NA; J gene: TRBJ1-1; clone size: many; V gene: TRBV29-1; CDR3 protein: CSGTGPINTEAFF; CDR3 DNA: TGCAGCGGTACCGGGCCCATTAACACTGAAGCTTTCTTT
D gene: TRBD1; J gene: TRBJ1-1; clone size: NA; V gene: TRBV7-6; CDR3 protein: CASSLTGGSEAFF; CDR3 DNA: TGTGCCAGCAGCCTTACAGGGGGCAGTGAAGCTTTCTTT
D gene: TRBD1; J gene: TRBJ2-1; clone size: many; V gene: TRBV7-6; CDR3 protein: CASSSGQGSYNEQFF; CDR3 DNA: TGTGCCAGCAGCTCGGGACAGGGCTCCTACAATGAGCAGTTCTTC
D gene: NA; J gene: TRBJ2-2; clone size: NA; V gene: TRBV9; CDR3 protein: CASSQALRNTGELFF; CDR3 DNA: TGTGCCAGCAGCCAGGCGCTGAGGAACACCGGGGAGCTGTTTTTT
D gene: NA; J gene: TRBJ1-2; clone size: NA; V gene: TRBV6-2/TRBV6-3; CDR3 protein: CASSYSSFSNYGYTF; CDR3 DNA: TGTGCCAGCAGTTACAGTTCCTTTTCTAACTATGGCTACACCTTC
D gene: NA; J gene: TRBJ2-3; clone size: many; V gene: TRBV29-1; CDR3 protein: CSVERARRDTQYF; CDR3 DNA: TGCAGCGTTGAACGGGCACGACGGGATACGCAGTATTTT
D gene: NA; J gene: TRBJ2-7; clone size: many; V gene: TRBV20-1; CDR3 protein: CSAVDRTYEQYF; CDR3 DNA: TGCAGTGCCGTGGACCGAACCTACGAGCAGTACTTC
D gene: NA; J gene: TRBJ2-5; clone size: NA; V gene: TRBV7-8; CDR3 protein: CASISRRLEQETQYF; CDR3 DNA: TGTGCCAGCATCTCACGGCGGCTAGAGCAAGAGACCCAGTACTTC
D gene: NA; J gene: TRBJ2-3; clone size: few; V gene: TRBV30; CDR3 protein: CACEGPRTDTQYF; CDR3 DNA: TGTGCCTGCGAGGGACCCAGAACCGATACGCAGTATTTT
D gene: NA; J gene: TRBJ2-1; clone size: many; V gene: TRBV9; CDR3 protein: CASSVEAGSVNEQFF; CDR3 DNA: TGTGCCAGCAGCGTTGAGGCGGGATCGGTCAATGAGCAGTTCTTC
D gene: NA; J gene: TRBJ2-5; clone size: many; V gene: TRBV18; CDR3 protein: CASSPISGAVETQYF; CDR3 DNA: TGTGCCAGCTCACCCATATCGGGAGCCGTAGAGACCCAGTACTTC
D gene: TRBD2; J gene: TRBJ2-3; clone size: few; V gene: TRBV7-2; CDR3 protein: CASSRYAGLAMTDTQYF; CDR3 DNA: TGTGCCAGCAGCCGATATGCCGGACTAGCGATGACAGATACGCAGTATTTT
D gene: NA; J gene: TRBJ1-5; clone size: many; V gene: TRBV20-1; CDR3 protein: CSAKGPQSGNQPQHF; CDR3 DNA: TGCAGTGCGAAGGGACCTCAGTCGGGCAATCAGCCCCAGCATTTT
D gene: NA; J gene: TRBJ1-2; clone size: NA; V gene: TRBV18; CDR3 protein: CASSPPGRTQLYGYTF; CDR3 DNA: TGTGCCAGCTCACCTCCCGGGCGAACCCAGCTCTATGGCTACACCTTC
D gene: NA; J gene: TRBJ2-7; clone size: many; V gene: TRBV4-1; CDR3 protein: CASSQVWSYEQYF; CDR3 DNA: TGCGCCAGCAGCCAAGTGTGGTCCTACGAGCAGTACTTC
D gene: NA; J gene: TRBJ2-7; clone size: many; V gene: TRBV4-3; CDR3 protein: CASSQDHGYEQYF; CDR3 DNA: TGCGCCAGCAGCCAAGATCACGGGTACGAGCAGTACTTC
D gene: NA; J gene: TRBJ2-7; clone size: NA; V gene: TRBV7-9; CDR3 protein: CASSLDGPYEQYF; CDR3 DNA: TGTGCCAGCAGCTTAGACGGCCCCTACGAGCAGTACTTC
D gene: NA; J gene: TRBJ2-7; clone size: many; V gene: TRBV28; CDR3 protein: CASTLTGSSEQYF; CDR3 DNA: TGTGCCAGCACTTTAACAGGGAGCTCCGAGCAGTACTTC
D gene: NA; J gene: TRBJ1-1; clone size: few; V gene: TRBV18; CDR3 protein: CASSDHAVGATEAFF; CDR3 DNA: TGTGCCAGCTCAGACCACGCTGTAGGAGCCACTGAAGCTTTCTTT
D gene: NA; J gene: TRBJ2-7; clone size: NA; V gene: TRBV9; CDR3 protein: CASSPGQSLSYYEQYF; CDR3 DNA: TGTGCCAGCAGCCCCGGACAGAGTCTTTCGTACTACGAGCAGTACTTC
D gene: NA; J gene: TRBJ1-5; clone size: many; V gene: TRBV12-3/TRBV12-4; CDR3 protein: CASSLTGDQPQHF; CDR3 DNA: TGTGCCAGCAGTCTGACGGGGGATCAGCCCCAGCATTTT
D gene: TRBD1; J gene: TRBJ2-3; clone size: many; V gene: TRBV23-1; CDR3 protein: CASSQWDRPGGPDTQYF; CDR3 DNA: TGCGCCAGCAGTCAATGGGACCGGCCAGGGGGTCCAGATACGCAGTATTTT
D gene: NA; J gene: TRBJ1-2; clone size: NA; V gene: TRBV20-1; CDR3 protein: CSARTDYGYTF; CDR3 DNA: TGCAGTGCTCGGACAGACTATGGCTACACCTTC
D gene: TRBD2; J gene: TRBJ2-2; clone size: many; V gene: TRBV7-8; CDR3 protein: CASSLRTSPNTGELFF; CDR3 DNA: TGTGCCAGCAGCTTACGGACTAGCCCCAACACCGGGGAGCTGTTTTTT
D gene: NA; J gene: TRBJ1-2; clone size: many; V gene: TRBV20-1; CDR3 protein: CSARGRGSSYGYTF; CDR3 DNA: TGCAGTGCTAGAGGAAGAGGGAGCTCCTATGGCTACACCTTC
D gene: NA; J gene: TRBJ2-4; clone size: many; V gene: TRBV28; CDR3 protein: CASSLSGDSNIQYF; CDR3 DNA: TGTGCCAGCAGTTTATCCGGGGATTCAAACATTCAGTACTTC
D gene: NA; J gene: TRBJ2-7; clone size: many; V gene: TRBV5-1; CDR3 protein: CASSSPGLAYEQYF; CDR3 DNA: TGCGCCAGCAGCTCCCCAGGGTTAGCCTACGAGCAGTACTTC
D gene: NA; J gene: TRBJ2-7; clone size: many; V gene: TRBV9; CDR3 protein: CASSVLGDAYEQYF; CDR3 DNA: TGTGCCAGCAGCGTCTTGGGGGACGCCTACGAGCAGTACTTC
D gene: NA; J gene: TRBJ1-6; clone size: many; V gene: TRBV20-1; CDR3 protein: CSALQGGVYNSPLHF; CDR3 DNA: TGCAGTGCTCTACAGGGCGGAGTTTATAATTCACCCCTCCACTTT
D gene: NA; J gene: TRBJ2-1; clone size: many; V gene: TRBV7-7; CDR3 protein: CASSLAPNPPYNEQFF; CDR3 DNA: TGTGCCAGCAGCTTAGCGCCTAATCCCCCCTACAATGAGCAGTTCTTC
D gene: NA; J gene: TRBJ1-6; clone size: many; V gene: TRBV30; CDR3 protein: CAWSETDNSPLHF; CDR3 DNA: TGTGCCTGGAGTGAAACGGATAATTCACCCCTCCACTTT
D gene: TRBD1; J gene: TRBJ2-2; clone size: few; V gene: TRBV10-2; CDR3 protein: CATWTGRKGELFF; CDR3 DNA: TGCGCCACCTGGACAGGGAGGAAGGGGGAGCTGTTTTTT
D gene: NA; J gene: TRBJ2-5; clone size: medium-sized; V gene: TRBV20-1; CDR3 protein: CSAENRGGGEQETQYF; CDR3 DNA: TGCAGTGCTGAAAATCGAGGGGGAGGGGAACAAGAGACCCAGTACTTC
D gene: NA; J gene: TRBJ1-1; clone size: NA; V gene: TRBV2; CDR3 protein: CASSVGWQNTEAFF; CDR3 DNA: TGTGCCAGCAGTGTGGGCTGGCAGAACACTGAAGCTTTCTTT
D gene: NA; J gene: TRBJ2-5; clone size: many; V gene: TRBV7-9; CDR3 protein: CASSLAEAGLETQYF; CDR3 DNA: TGTGCCAGCAGCTTAGCGGAGGCAGGGCTAGAGACCCAGTACTTC
D gene: TRBD1; J gene: TRBJ1-4; clone size: few; V gene: TRBV5-1; CDR3 protein: CASSLAGGATNEKLFF; CDR3 DNA: TGCGCCAGCAGCTTGGCAGGGGGAGCAACTAATGAAAAACTGTTTTTT
D gene: NA; J gene: TRBJ1-1; clone size: medium-sized; V gene: TRBV20-1; CDR3 protein: CSAQDRIGTEAFF; CDR3 DNA: TGCAGTGCTCAGGACAGAATAGGCACTGAAGCTTTCTTT
D gene: TRBD2; J gene: TRBJ2-1; clone size: many; V gene: TRBV2; CDR3 protein: CASSGSGVTYNEQFF; CDR3 DNA: TGTGCCAGCAGTGGTAGCGGGGTCACCTACAATGAGCAGTTCTTC
D gene: NA; J gene: TRBJ1-4; clone size: many; V gene: TRBV6-4; CDR3 protein: CASSDGQGVGTNEKLFF; CDR3 DNA: TGTGCCAGCAGTGATGGGCAGGGTGTTGGGACTAATGAAAAACTGTTTTTT
D gene: TRBD1; J gene: TRBJ2-7; clone size: many; V gene: TRBV7-9; CDR3 protein: CASSLTGQVYEQYF; CDR3 DNA: TGTGCCAGCAGCTTAACGGGACAGGTATACGAGCAGTACTTC
D gene: NA; J gene: TRBJ1-5; clone size: many; V gene: TRBV20-1; CDR3 protein: CSARTGINQPQHF; CDR3 DNA: TGCAGTGCCCGAACGGGGATCAATCAGCCCCAGCATTTT
D gene: TRBD2; J gene: TRBJ2-1; clone size: many; V gene: TRBV15; CDR3 protein: CATSGFRSGSSYNEQFF; CDR3 DNA: TGTGCCACCAGCGGATTCCGTAGCGGGAGCTCCTACAATGAGCAGTTCTTC
D gene: NA; J gene: TRBJ2-5; clone size: NA; V gene: TRBV6-5; CDR3 protein: CASSYSGTETQYF; CDR3 DNA: TGTGCCAGCAGTTACTCTGGGACAGAGACCCAGTACTTC
D gene: TRBD2; J gene: TRBJ2-1; clone size: many; V gene: TRBV11-3; CDR3 protein: CASRESGSSYNEQFF; CDR3 DNA: TGTGCCAGCAGGGAGAGCGGGAGCTCCTACAATGAGCAGTTCTTC
D gene: TRBD1; J gene: TRBJ2-7; clone size: few; V gene: TRBV7-9; CDR3 protein: CASSLVGTGTYEQYF; CDR3 DNA: TGTGCCAGCAGCTTAGTGGGGACAGGGACCTACGAGCAGTACTTC
D gene: NA; J gene: TRBJ1-1; clone size: many; V gene: TRBV10-3; CDR3 protein: CAISVGEDTEAFF; CDR3 DNA: TGTGCCATCAGTGTAGGTGAAGACACTGAAGCTTTCTTT
D gene: NA; J gene: TRBJ2-7; clone size: many; V gene: TRBV25-1; CDR3 protein: CASSDRDGTYEQYF; CDR3 DNA: TGTGCCAGCAGTGACCGGGACGGAACCTACGAGCAGTACTTC